One T cell receptor beta chain is described in this entry. The antigen it recognizes is unknown. No base quality information exists; no much larger clone differs at one position. Via the germline V gene, CDR1 is LGHNA and CDR2 YNFKEQ. The trim is 2 bases for V and 4 bases for J, with a gap of 8 bases between the germline ends. The CDR3 covers 13 residues, taking in both the cysteine and the phenylalanine. Just CDR3 DNA is preserved here, 39 bases in frame from base 1. The sample is drawn from a study of blood T cells in healthy people across ages (dated by TCRdb to 2013 to 2016). About the investigation overall: In model experiments, roughly one uniquely barcoded TCR beta cDNA molecule per two T cells was captured by template switching. The study measured age-related changes in TCR beta repertoire diversity using deep sequencing normalized with unique cDNA molecular identifiers. The donors were split into four age groups: young (average roughly 15 years), middle-aged (39), aged (roughly 68) and long-lived (under 85). To avoid experimental bias, donors of different ages were randomly spread across the sequencing lanes. For two donors (one aged 18 to 30 and one aged 80 or older), the study analyzed two additional independent replicas of 1 million unique cDNA reads from the same blood draw.

The approximately 39 donors, aged about 6 to 95 years, were systemically healthy Caucasian individuals from Russia. About 9.1 milliliters of peripheral blood were collected from each donor into EDTA-treated Vacutainer tubes. Ficoll-Paque density-gradient centrifugation was used to isolate PBMCs, with at least 6.5 million obtained per sample. Total RNA, at least 6 micrograms per sample, was extracted from PBMCs with Trizol reagent. The percentages of naive CD45RAhigh/CD27high T cells were determined by flow cytometry on a PBMC aliquot from every donor. The library was obtained by 5' RACE. The sample was run on an Illumina HiSeq 2500. A second PCR of 7 to 11 cycles was run with a J-beta primer mix and a sample-barcoded 5' primer. Each TCR beta cDNA molecule received a unique molecular identifier from a template-switch 5' adaptor carrying 12 random nucleotides. At least 3 million CDR3-containing paired-end reads were obtained from each sample. First-strand cDNA synthesis was performed from all RNA using the Mint cDNA synthesis kit, with priming by a TRBC-specific oligonucleotide. All cDNA was treated with uracil-DNA glycosylase and then went through a first 18-cycle PCR with the universal primers M1SS and BC2_uni_R. The study's processing was this. Each sample was normalized by randomly selecting 1 million high-quality reads, each carrying a distinct molecular identifier. Instead of being binned into consensus sequences, reads with shared molecular identifiers were discarded. MiTCR, set to a Q25 quality threshold and the strictest error-elimination algorithm, was used for CDR3 identification, clonotype clustering and error correction. Lower-bound total TCR beta diversity was estimated with a nonparametric unseen species model using Euler transformation. TCRdb reprocessed the public reads (quality trimming at Q25 with fastp, clone calling with MiXCR) and kept in-frame beta chains. For every CDR3 protein sequence, its rows merge into one entry that carries the most common genes and DNA. The V and J calls reflect TCRdb's pipeline rather than the authors' work. The sample table lists 980,000 or so distinct CDR3 sequences, 40% to 60% of them with a count of one. The biggest ten clones account for over 10% of the sample.

Here is what the overall study found, with its caveats: As age increased, observed TCR beta diversity per million T cells dropped in a roughly linear way, and a significant reduction was already evident by age about 40. Compared with the aged group, the long-lived group had more naive CD4+ T cells, fewer expanded clones and increased TCR diversity, a pattern suggesting age selection. Because the CMV infection status of the donors was unknown, age-related changes in expanded clonotypes may potentially have been confounded. Conclusive comparison of naive and antigen-experienced compartments was prevented by the profiling of bulk unsorted PBMCs. Estimates of total diversity based on one million sequenced T cells were regarded as lower bounds and as underestimates. The percentage of naive T cells measured by flow cytometry correlated strongly with observed TCR beta diversity.

The sample comprised blood. This chain joins TRBV4-2 to TRBJ1-1; the D gene remains uncertain. This sequence was found in a man aged 25-45 years in good health. CDR3 protein: CASSQSTGTEAFF. The nucleotide sequence reads as follows: TGTGCCAGCAGCCAATCCACTGGCACTGAAGCTTTCTTT.